Reported below is one T cell receptor (beta chain). This clonotype was observed many times. Its binding antigen is unknown. No base quality information exists; no much larger clone differs at one position. Set within a cohort of healthcare workers in London, UK, this nested case-control study involved weekly PCR testing of nasopharyngeal swabs along with blood sampling. Healthcare workers were recruited during the week of the UK lockdown, between 23 and 31 March 2020, and followed weekly for up to about 15 weeks. Counted from cysteine to phenylalanine, this CDR3 has 16 amino acids. Here the CDR3 DNA is all that survives: 48 bases in frame from base 1. Based on the germline V gene, the CDR1 and CDR2 sequences are SGHRS and YFSETQ. Trimming accounts for 3 bases at V and 2 bases at J, while the number of junction bases matched to no gene is 8. The data belong to a study of early T cells in non-severe SARS-CoV-2 infection (dated by TCRdb to the early 2020s). Context from the whole study: Because TCR sequencing was done on bulk RNA from unsorted whole blood, the alpha and beta chains could not be paired. Overall study results and their limits: VDJdb matching was skewed toward anti-spike CD8 responses, so virus-specific expansions were likely underestimated and private and CD4 specificities were missed.

The library was produced with 5' RACE. The data were produced on a NextSeq 500. Unique molecular identifiers were attached to individual cDNA molecules in the TCR library protocol so that sequencing error and PCR bias could be corrected. TCR alpha and beta chains were both sequenced, and the abundances of alpha and beta sequences in each sample were closely correlated with each other. Per the source publication's procedure: Decombinator V4 was used to perform V gene, J gene and CDR3 annotation of TCR sequences. TCRs were defined as expanded if a significant change between any two time points was detected under a Poisson model with p below 0.0001. TCR abundances were normalised to the total number of TCRs sequenced per sample and were expressed as counts per million. MAIT TCRs were defined by TRAV1-2 paired with TRAJ12, TRAJ20 or TRAJ33, and iNKT TCRs by TRAV10 paired with TRAJ18. VDJdb, accessed 1 November 2021, was searched for CMV, EBV and SARS-CoV-2 annotated TCRs, excluding TCRs annotated for multiple antigens. TCRdb redid the processing of the public reads, applying fastp at Q25 and MiXCR, and retained in-frame beta chains. When rows share a CDR3 protein, they turn into one entry using the most common DNA and genes. The V and J calls here are based on TCRdb, not the publication. The sample table holds tens of thousands of distinct CDR3 sequences, of which roughly 18% were seen once. The ten top clones hold approximately 9% of the sample.

The receptor was derived from an adult who was a healthcare worker with PCR-confirmed SARS-CoV-2 infection or an uninfected control (not recorded which). Sequenced here: whole blood, sampled at baseline. Here the chain combines TRBV5-1 and TRBJ2-7; TRBD2 matches 10 bases in the middle. The DNA reads TGCGCCAGCAGCTCAACTCCCAGCGGGAGGGCCTACGAGCAGTACTTC. It translates as CASSSTPSGRAYEQYF. Reference TRBV5-1 and TRBJ2-7 genes cover what lies past the CDR3, so the full variable domain is KAGVTQTPRYLIKTRGQQVTLSCSPISGHRSVSWYQQTPGQGLQFLFEYFSETQRNKGNFPGRFSGRQFSNSRSEMNVSTLELGDSALYLCASSSTPSGRAYEQYFGPGTRLTVT.